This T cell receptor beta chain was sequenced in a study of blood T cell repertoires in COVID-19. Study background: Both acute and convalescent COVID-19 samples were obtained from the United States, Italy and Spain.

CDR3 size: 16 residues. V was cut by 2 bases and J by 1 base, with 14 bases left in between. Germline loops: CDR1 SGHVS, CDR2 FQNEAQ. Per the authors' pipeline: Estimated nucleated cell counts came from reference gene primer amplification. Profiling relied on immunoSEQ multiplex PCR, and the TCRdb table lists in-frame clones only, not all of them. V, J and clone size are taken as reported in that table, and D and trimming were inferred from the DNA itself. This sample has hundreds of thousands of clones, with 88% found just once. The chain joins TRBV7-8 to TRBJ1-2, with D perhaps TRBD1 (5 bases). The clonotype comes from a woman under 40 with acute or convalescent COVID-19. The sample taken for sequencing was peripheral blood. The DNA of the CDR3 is TGTGCCAGCAGCTTATACCGCGGGACCTTTAACTATGGCTACACCTTC. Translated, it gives CASSLYRGTFNYGYTF.